A single sample gave rise to the 25 T cell receptor beta chains below, sequenced in a study of CD8+CD57+ T cells in acquired aplastic anemia. Genomic DNA acted as the template from which TCR beta VDJ combination and CDR3 sequence profiling were carried out. TCRdb redid the calling of the reads with MiXCR, one entry per CDR3 protein. In the table there are 150,000 to 200,000 distinct CDR3 sequences, about three fifths of which are singletons. Sequencing was performed on sorted CD4+, CD8+, or CD8+CD57+ T cells (not recorded which) from PBMCs. Every receptor here comes from a human donor with severe aplastic anemia or a healthy control (not recorded which).

The chain employs TRBV5-1 and TRBJ1-6; a weak D match, TRBD1 (6 bases). From germline, CDR1 is SGHRS and CDR2 YFSETQ. The length of the CDR3 is 14 residues. V shed 4 bases and J shed 7 bases, with 12 bases lying between them. The CDR3 region is CASSPGQPNSPLHF. CDR3 sequence (DNA): TGCGCCAGCAGCCCCGGACAGCCGAATTCACCCCTCCACTTT.

This clonotype appeared a single time. The rearrangement joins TRBV7-2 to TRBJ1-2, with D possibly TRBD1 on 5 matching bases. This CDR3 has 15 residues. The V and J ends lost 2 bases and 3 bases respectively, with 13 bases between them. Germline lookup yields CDR1 SGHTA and CDR2 FQGNSA. The CDR3 coding sequence is TGTGCCAGCAGCTTATATACCGGGACCCACTATGGCTACACCTTC. Residues: CASSLYTGTHYGYTF. Drawing the rest from reference TRBV7-2 and TRBJ1-2, the complete variable domain is GAGVSQSPSNKVTEKGKDVELRCDPISGHTALYWYRQSLGQGLEFLIYFQGNSAPDKSGLPSDRFSAERTGGSVSTLTIQRTQQEDSAVYLCASSLYTGTHYGYTFGSGTRLTVV.

This clonotype appeared once. The genes are TRBV7-9 and TRBJ1-6; weak D call: TRBD1 (6 bases). Trimming shortened V by 5 bases and J by 5 bases, and 10 bases separated the two germline ends. CDR1 is SEHNR and CDR2 is FQNEAQ in the germline V gene (reference sequence). CDR3 size: 14 residues. For the CDR3, the DNA is TGTGCCAGCAGCGTAGGACAGAATAATTCACCCCTCCACTTT. This codes for CASSVGQNNSPLHF.

V gene TRBV11-1 combines with J gene TRBJ2-7; possible D gene TRBD1, 5 bases. CDR3 length equals 12 residues. Trimming removed 5 bases from V and 6 bases from J, with 11 bases in between. Germline lookup yields CDR1 SGHAT and CDR2 FQDESV (reference sequence). In nucleotides, the CDR3 is TGTGCCAGCAGCGTCTCAGGGTTCGAGCAGTACTTC. This translates into CASSVSGFEQYF.

This clonotype came up many times. The J gene is TRBJ1-6, the V gene TRBV7-8; D unresolved. The CDR3 extends over 16 amino acids. CDR1 is SGHVS, CDR2 FQNEAQ, per germline. The V end lost 6 bases, the J end lost 4 bases, and 16 bases lay between the germline ends. This CDR3 reads CASSNAGKEYNSPLHF. CDR3 nucleotides: TGTGCCAGCAGTAATGCGGGGAAGGAGTATAATTCACCCCTCCACTTT.

On this clonotype: One end of the junction varies from germline; a read error may be responsible. In nucleotides, the CDR3 is TGTGCTAGCAGCTTAGCGGCAGGGAGGCTCCAAGAGACCCAGTACTTC. Protein sequence: CASSLAAGRLQETQYF. J is TRBJ2-5 and V is TRBV7-7, with a possible D match to TRBD2 (6 bases). Germline values: CDR1 SSHAT, CDR2 FNYEAQ (reference sequence). The CDR3 sequence is 16 residues long. Full variable domain (remainder filled in from reference TRBV7-7 and TRBJ2-5): GAGVSQSPRYKVTKRGQDVTLRCDPISSHATLYWYQQALGQGPEFLTYFNYEAQPDKSGLPSDRFSAERPEGSISTLTIQRTEQRDSAMYRCASSLAAGRLQETQYFGPGTRLLVL.

This rearrangement joins TRBV7-9 to TRBJ2-7; D possibly corresponds to TRBD2 (5 bases). CDR1 and CDR2 (germline): SEHNR, FQNEAQ (reference sequence). This CDR3 has 13 residues. The V end lost 5 bases, the J end lost 7 bases, and 15 bases lay between the germline ends. CDR3 protein: CASSPPFGEEQYF. CDR3 coding DNA: TGTGCCAGCAGCCCCCCGTTTGGGGAGGAGCAGTACTTC.

This chain joins TRBV25-1 and TRBJ2-1; TRBD2 matches 9 bases. The CDR3 has 16 residues. Germline values: CDR1 MGHDK, CDR2 SYGVNS. V dropped 4 bases and J dropped 5; count of bases not matched to a gene: 9. The CDR3 DNA reads as TGTGCCAGCAGTGGGGAGACTAGCGGACAAGACAATGAGCAGTTCTTC. Amino acids: CASSGETSGQDNEQFF.

This clonotype was seen repeatedly, ten times or more. The CDR3 here is CASSYGTGGEQFF. As DNA, the CDR3 is TGTGCCAGCAGTTACGGAACCGGAGGTGAGCAGTTCTTC. The J gene is TRBJ2-1, the V gene TRBV6-5; possibly TRBD2 for D (5 bases). Germline loops: CDR1 MNHEY, CDR2 SVGAGI. This CDR3 is 13 amino acids long. The V and J ends lost 2 bases and 9 bases respectively, with 11 bases between them.

This chain joins TRBV7-9 and TRBJ2-7; 9 bases are a match to TRBD1. The CDR3 runs 13 residues. Losses at the gene ends were 8 bases for V and 2 bases for J; bases not matched to a gene: 4. Germline CDR1 is SEHNR and CDR2 is FQNEAQ (reference sequence). CDR3 DNA sequence: TGTGCCAGCTTGGGGACAGGGACCTACGAGCAGTACTTC. This sequence encodes CASLGTGTYEQYF.

Many counts were recorded for this clonotype. The rearrangement joins TRBV5-1 to TRBJ1-2; the D gene is possibly TRBD1 (6 bases). The CDR3 contains 15 residues. CDR1 SGHRS and CDR2 YFSETQ come from the germline V gene. The V gene lost 2 bases and the J gene lost 5 bases, with 16 bases spanning the gap. The CDR3 sequence: CASSLGRGFDYGYTF. Here the CDR3 DNA reads TGCGCCAGCAGCTTAGGTAGGGGGTTCGATTATGGCTACACCTTC.

This clonotype showed up many times. This sequence joins TRBV11-2 and TRBJ1-1; D is uncertain. The CDR3 covers 15 residues. Germline V gene sequence: CDR1 SGHAT, CDR2 FQNNGV. V was cut by 1 base and J by 0 bases, with 9 bases left in between. The CDR3 protein is CASSLVVSVNTEAFF. Here the CDR3 DNA reads TGTGCCAGCAGCTTAGTCGTCAGCGTGAACACTGAAGCTTTCTTT.

The chain combines TRBV7-8 with TRBJ2-3; 13 bases agree with TRBD2. The CDR3 length is 16 residues. CDR1 SGHVS and CDR2 FQNEAQ come from the germline V gene. The trim removed 4 bases at V and 6 bases at J, leaving 7 bases unmatched. The CDR3 nucleotides are TGTGCCAGCAGCTCTAGACTAGCGGGAGGTATGGATACGCAGTATTTT. This sequence encodes CASSSRLAGGMDTQYF.

The table lists this clonotype with a few counts. J is TRBJ2-5 and V is TRBV20-1, with TRBD2 matching 7 bases. CDR1 is DFQATT and CDR2 is SNEGSKA in the germline V gene (reference sequence). CDR3 length equals 13 residues. V shed 6 bases, J shed 1 base, and the junction held 5 bases outside the gene matches. CDR3 loop: CSAKLAPQETQYF. CDR3 nucleotide sequence: TGCAGTGCCAAACTAGCGCCCCAAGAGACCCAGTACTTC.

The V call is TRBV2, the J call TRBJ2-2, with no clear D. The CDR3 consists of 13 residues. The germline gives CDR1 SNHLY, CDR2 FYNNEI. Trimming shortened V by 3 bases and J by 6 bases, and 8 bases separated the two germline ends. CDR3 region: CASSDETSGELFF. The CDR3, as DNA: TGTGCCAGCAGTGATGAGACTTCCGGGGAGCTGTTTTTT.

The table lists this clonotype with many counts. The chain recombines TRBV12-3 or TRBV12-4 with TRBJ2-4, with no clear D. This CDR3 has 14 amino acids. Trimming took 2 bases from V and 4 from J, leaving 9 bases between them. For the CDR3, the DNA is TGTGCCAGCAGTTTACTGGGTGAGAAAAACATTCAGTACTTC. This translates into CASSLLGEKNIQYF.

A word on this clonotype: This likely comes from a read error, as the CDR3 has no conserved phenylalanine or tryptophan at its end. The chain employs TRBV19 and TRBJ1-1; TRBD1 might be the D (5 bases). With 3 bases removed from V and 5 bases from J, the gap between germline ends came to 13 bases. Germline V lookup: CDR1 LNHDA, CDR2 SQIVND (reference sequence). The CDR3 is 14 amino acids. This CDR3 is CASSIPGLGTEAFS. The CDR3 nucleotides read TGTGCCAGTAGTATTCCGGGGCTGGGGACTGAAGCTTTCTCT.

CDR3 nucleotides: TGTGCCAGCAGTTTGGACAATCACCGCCGAGGGAACGAAAAACTGTTTTTT. It translates to CASSLDNHRRGNEKLFF. The chain recombines TRBV7-9 with TRBJ1-4; maybe TRBD1 (5 bases). Germline loops: CDR1 SEHNR, CDR2 FQNEAQ (reference sequence). The CDR3 runs to 17 residues. V dropped 6 bases and J dropped 8 bases, with 25 bases sitting between them. Supplemented by reference TRBV7-9 and TRBJ1-4, the full variable domain reads DTGVSQNPRHKITKRGQNVTFRCDPISEHNRLYWYRQTLGQGPEFLTYFQNEAQLEKSRLLSDRFSAERPKGSFSTLEIQRTEQGDSAMYLCASSLDNHRRGNEKLFFGSGTQLSVL.

The chain has TRBV29-1 and TRBJ1-1; TRBD1 aligns across 8 bases. The CDR3 contains 14 residues. Trimming cost V 4 bases and J 4 bases; bases outside gene matches: 8. CDR1 is SQVTM, CDR2 ANQGSEA, per germline. The CDR3 nucleotides read TGCAGCGTTGGCGCAGGGGGCGGTGGCACTGAAGCTTTCTTT. Protein: CSVGAGGGGTEAFF.

The chain combines TRBV2 with TRBJ1-4; 9 bases line up with TRBD1. In germline, CDR1 is SNHLY, CDR2 FYNNEI. V shed 7 bases, J shed 3 bases, and the junction held 12 bases outside the gene matches. The CDR3 loop spans 17 amino acids. DNA for the CDR3: TGTGCCAGCATTCCGGGACAGGGATATACGGCTAATGAAAAACTGTTTTTT. It encodes CASIPGQGYTANEKLFF.

The gene calls are TRBV2 and TRBJ2-1; 10 positions match TRBD2. J was trimmed by 5 bases and V by 8 bases; bases with no gene match: 6. In germline, CDR1 is SNHLY, CDR2 FYNNEI. The CDR3 loop spans 14 amino acids. The DNA for the CDR3 is TGTGCCAGCGTAGCGGGGGGAGGCGACAATGAGCAGTTCTTC. Protein product: CASVAGGGDNEQFF.

The rearrangement joins TRBV7-9 to TRBJ2-1, with D perhaps matching TRBD2 (5 bases). In germline, CDR1 is SEHNR, CDR2 FQNEAQ (reference sequence). The CDR3 has 18 residues. Trimming removed 9 bases at V and 0 bases at J, with 24 bases between. DNA of the CDR3: TGTGCCAGTAGCCCAAATCTTGGACGTGGGAGCTCCTACAATGAGCAGTTCTTC. This translates into CASSPNLGRGSSYNEQFF.

This clonotype was seen at least ten times. CDR3 nucleotides: TGTGCCAGTAGTATTTCCCCGGTCACTGAAGCTTTCTTT. It is translated as CASSISPVTEAFF. The chain has TRBV19 and TRBJ1-1; D call uncertain. Germline CDR1 LNHDA, CDR2 SQIVND (reference sequence). Trimming took off 3 bases at V and 4 bases at J, with 9 bases between the two ends. The CDR3 loop spans 13 amino acids.

A remark on this clonotype: The germline gene is not matched at one end of the junction; a read error may be the cause. The J gene is TRBJ1-2, the V gene TRBV7-2; the match to TRBD1 covers 9 bases. CDR3 length: 18 residues. CDR1 is SGHTA, CDR2 FQGNSA, per germline. CDR3 sequence: CASRSGTGWTGKDYGYSF. CDR3 bases: TGTGCCAGCAGATCCGGGACAGGGTGGACAGGGAAGGACTATGGCTACTCCTTC.

The J gene is TRBJ1-1, the V gene TRBV12-3 or TRBV12-4; 10 bases match TRBD1. The CDR3 has 14 residues. V shed 8 bases, J shed 6 bases, and the junction held 9 bases outside the gene matches. The chain's CDR3 is CASAGQGYASEAFF. The CDR3 DNA follows: TGTGCCAGCGCGGGACAGGGGTACGCATCTGAAGCTTTCTTT.